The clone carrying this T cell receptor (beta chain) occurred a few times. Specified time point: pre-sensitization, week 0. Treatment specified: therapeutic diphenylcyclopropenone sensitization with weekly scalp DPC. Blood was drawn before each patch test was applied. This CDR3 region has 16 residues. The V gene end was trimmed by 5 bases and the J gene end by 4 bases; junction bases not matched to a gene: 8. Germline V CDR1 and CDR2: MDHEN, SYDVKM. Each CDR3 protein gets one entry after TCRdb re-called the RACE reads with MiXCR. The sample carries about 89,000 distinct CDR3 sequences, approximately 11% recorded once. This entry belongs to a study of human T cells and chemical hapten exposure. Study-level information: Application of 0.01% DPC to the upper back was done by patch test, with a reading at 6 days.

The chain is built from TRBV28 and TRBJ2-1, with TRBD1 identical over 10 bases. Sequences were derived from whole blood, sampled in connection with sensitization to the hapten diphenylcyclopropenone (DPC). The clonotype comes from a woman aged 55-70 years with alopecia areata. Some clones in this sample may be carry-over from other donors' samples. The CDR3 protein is CASSPPGTGDYNEQFF. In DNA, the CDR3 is TGTGCCAGCAGTCCACCGGGGACAGGGGATTACAATGAGCAGTTCTTC.